This passage covers 8 T cell receptor beta chains from one sample sequenced in a study of T cells after yellow fever vaccination. TCRdb used MiXCR to reprocess the 5' RACE reads, holding one entry per CDR3 protein. This table has 250,000 to 350,000 distinct CDR3 sequences, around 7% appearing once. The sequences come from PBMCs, collected about 49 days after the first yellow fever vaccination. The origin of the receptors is a man between 18 and 29 years old who received the YFV17D yellow fever vaccine.

This rearrangement joins TRBV7-6 to TRBJ2-7, with 7 bases that match TRBD1. Germline CDR1 SGHVS, CDR2 FNYEAQ. This CDR3 contains 13 residues. Trimming removed 6 bases from V and 4 bases from J; junction bases left unmatched: 6. The CDR3 DNA is TGTGCCAGCAGGAGGGGGCCCAAGTACGAGCAGTACTTC. Translation: CASRRGPKYEQYF. Variable domain in full (rest from reference TRBV7-6 and TRBJ2-7): GAGVSQSPRYKVTKRGQDVALRCDPISGHVSLYWYRQALGQGPEFLTYFNYEAQQDKSGLPNDRFSAERPEGSISTLTIQRTEQRDSAMYRCASRRGPKYEQYFGPGTRLTVT.

The rearrangement uses TRBV5-1 and TRBJ2-7; a possible D gene is TRBD2 (5 bases). The germline gives CDR1 SGHRS, CDR2 YFSETQ. V lost 2 bases and J 3 bases, leaving 9 bases between the germline ends. CDR3 length: 13 amino acids. CDR3 sequence: CASSFGLFYEQYF. CDR3 nucleotide sequence: TGCGCCAGCAGCTTTGGACTCTTCTACGAGCAGTACTTC.

The chain joins TRBV11-1 to TRBJ1-2; D gene uncertain. The CDR3 extends over 14 amino acids. Germline CDR1 is SGHAT and CDR2 is FQDESV (reference sequence). Trimming took 3 bases from V and 0 from J, leaving 8 bases between them. CDR3 residues: CASSFGRSNYGYTF. The CDR3 DNA sequence: TGTGCCAGCAGCTTTGGCAGATCTAACTATGGCTACACCTTC.

This clonotype was seen a few times. The chain uses TRBV7-8 and TRBJ1-5; TRBD1 aligns across 7 bases. The trim removed 5 bases at V and 7 bases at J, leaving 8 bases unmatched. This CDR3 spans 14 amino acids. Germline V gives CDR1 SGHVS, CDR2 FQNEAQ. The CDR3 protein is CASSLGGRGQPQHF. CDR3 bases: TGTGCCAGCAGCCTAGGGGGCAGGGGCCAGCCCCAGCATTTT.

V gene TRBV15 combines with J gene TRBJ2-1; a weak D match, TRBD2 (6 bases). The V gene's germline CDR1 is LNHNV and CDR2 YYDKDF (reference sequence). This CDR3 spans 15 amino acids. V shed 2 bases and J shed 7 bases, with 15 bases lying between them. DNA for the CDR3: TGTGCCACCAGCAGACATGGCGGGGTCATGAATGAGCAGTTCTTC. It codes for CATSRHGGVMNEQFF.

This clonotype was seen many times. This chain joins TRBV9 and TRBJ1-2; D is ambiguous. The V gene lost 3 bases and the J gene lost 4 bases, with 10 bases spanning the gap. The CDR3 covers 13 residues. Germline loops: CDR1 SGDLS, CDR2 YYNGEE. As DNA, the CDR3 is TGTGCCAGCAGCGGTGGATTCGGCTATGGCTACACCTTC. Protein product: CASSGGFGYGYTF.

The rearrangement uses TRBV7-6 and TRBJ1-2, with D possibly being TRBD1 (5 bases). Between the trimmed V and J ends, which lost 1 base and 7 bases, there was a span of 10 bases. Germline values: CDR1 SGHVS, CDR2 FNYEAQ. The CDR3 loop spans 13 amino acids. For the CDR3, the DNA is TGTGCCAGCAGCTTAGTCCAGGGTAGTGGCTACACCTTC. Its protein is CASSLVQGSGYTF.

The rearrangement joins TRBV4-2 to TRBJ2-1; D is unresolved. Germline V gives CDR1 LGHNA, CDR2 YNFKEQ. Trimming removed 0 bases from V and 8 bases from J, with 5 bases in between. CDR3 size: 12 residues. In DNA form, the CDR3 reads TGTGCCAGCAGCCAAGAAGCCCATGAGCAGTTCTTC. Translation gives CASSQEAHEQFF.